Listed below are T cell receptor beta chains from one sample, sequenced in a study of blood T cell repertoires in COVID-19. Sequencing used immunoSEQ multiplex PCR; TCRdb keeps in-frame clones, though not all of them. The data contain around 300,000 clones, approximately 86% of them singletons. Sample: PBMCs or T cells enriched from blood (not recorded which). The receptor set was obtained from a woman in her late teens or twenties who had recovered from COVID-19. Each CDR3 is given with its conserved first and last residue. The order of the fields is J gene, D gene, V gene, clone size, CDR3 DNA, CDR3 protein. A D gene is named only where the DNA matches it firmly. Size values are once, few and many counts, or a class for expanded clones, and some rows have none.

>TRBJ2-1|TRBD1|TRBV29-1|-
TGCAGCGTTGCGGAGACAGGGTACAATGAGCAGTTCTTC
CSVAETGYNEQFF
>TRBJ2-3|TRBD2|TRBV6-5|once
TGTGCCAGCAGTCCAGCGGGAAGAACAGATACGCAGTATTTT
CASSPAGRTDTQYF
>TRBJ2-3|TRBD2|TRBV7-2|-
TGTGCCAGCAGCTATGGACTAGGTACAGATACGCAGTATTTT
CASSYGLGTDTQYF
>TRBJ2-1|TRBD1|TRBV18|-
TGTGCCAGCTCACCATTTACACAGGGGTCCTACAATGAGCAGTTCTTC
CASSPFTQGSYNEQFF
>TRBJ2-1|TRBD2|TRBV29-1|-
TGCAGCGTTGAAGATTGGCCAGCGGGGGGGTACCCCTACAATGAGCAGTTCTTC
CSVEDWPAGGYPYNEQFF
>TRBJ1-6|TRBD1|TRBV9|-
TGTGCCAGCAGCCTCAGGACAGGCTATAATTCACCCCTCCACTTT
CASSLRTGYNSPLHF
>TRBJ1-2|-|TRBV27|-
TGTGCCACCGGGGAGAACTATGGCTACACCTTC
CATGENYGYTF
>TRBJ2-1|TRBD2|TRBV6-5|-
TGTGCCAGCAGTTCGGGACTAACCCACAATGAGCAGTTCTTC
CASSSGLTHNEQFF
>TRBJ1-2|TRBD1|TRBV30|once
TGTGCCGGACAGGGGGCTAACTATGGCTACACCTTC
CAGQGANYGYTF
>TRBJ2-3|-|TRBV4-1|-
TGCGCCAGCAGCCAATCCCTAGCAGGTGCTCACACAGATACGCAGTATTTT
CASSQSLAGAHTDTQYF
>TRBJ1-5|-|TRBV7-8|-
TGTGCCAGCAGGATAGATCGAGGTTCCGATCAGCCCCAGCATTTT
CASRIDRGSDQPQHF
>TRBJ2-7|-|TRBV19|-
TGTGCCAGTAGTGAGGGTCACCTCTACGAGCAGTACTTC
CASSEGHLYEQYF
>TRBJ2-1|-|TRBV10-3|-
TGTGCCATCAGTGAGTTGGGACTGTCATACAATGAGCAGTTCTTC
CAISELGLSYNEQFF
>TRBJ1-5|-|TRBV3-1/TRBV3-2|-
TGTGCCAGCAGCCTATATAGCAATCAGCCCCAGCATTTT
CASSLYSNQPQHF
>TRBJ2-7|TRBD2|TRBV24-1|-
TGTGCCACACGCTCATGGACTAGCGGGAGACACGAGCAGTACTTC
CATRSWTSGRHEQYF
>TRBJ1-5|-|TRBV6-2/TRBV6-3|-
TGTGCCAGCAGTTACCCCATTCAGCCCCAGCATTTT
CASSYPIQPQHF
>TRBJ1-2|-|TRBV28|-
TGTGCCAGCAGTCCGACGGACAGACCCTTCTATGGCTACACCTTC
CASSPTDRPFYGYTF
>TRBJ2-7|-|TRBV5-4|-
TGTGCCAGCAGCTACCCTGGGGCAGGGGACGAGCAGTACTTC
CASSYPGAGDEQYF
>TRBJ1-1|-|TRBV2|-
TGTGCCAGCAGTGACCCGCAGGGAGGGACTGAAGCTTTCTTT
CASSDPQGGTEAFF
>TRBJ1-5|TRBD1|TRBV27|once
TGTGCCAGCAGTTTACGAGGGACAGGGATTAATCAGCCCCAGCATTTT
CASSLRGTGINQPQHF
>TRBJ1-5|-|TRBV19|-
TGTGCCAGTAGGAGATCCATGGAGAACGCCCAGCATTTT
CASRRSMENAQHF
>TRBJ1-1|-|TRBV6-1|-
TGTGCCAGCAGTGAATCCCCAGGGTTCACTGAAGCTTTCTTT
CASSESPGFTEAFF
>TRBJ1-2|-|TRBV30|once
TGTGCCTGCCAGGCCCCCTATGGCTACACCTTC
CACQAPYGYTF
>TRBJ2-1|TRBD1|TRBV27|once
TGTGCCAGCAGTGCTGGACAGGACTTAGATTACAATGAGCAGTTCTTC
CASSAGQDLDYNEQFF
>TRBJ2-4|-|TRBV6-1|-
TGTGCCAGCAGTGAGATACAGGGAACCCATGAGGACTTC
CASSEIQGTHEDF
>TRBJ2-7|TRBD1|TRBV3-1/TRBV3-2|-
TGTGCCAGCAGCCAAGATAGTATTCTTGTACAGGGGGGTAACGAGCAGTACTTC
CASSQDSILVQGGNEQYF
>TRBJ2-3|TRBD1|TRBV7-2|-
TGTGCCAGCAGCCCCGGACAGGTTCGAGGCACAGATACGCAGTATTTT
CASSPGQVRGTDTQYF
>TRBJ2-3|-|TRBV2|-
TGTGCCAGCACTCTACGGGGAACCACAGATACGCAGTATTTT
CASTLRGTTDTQYF
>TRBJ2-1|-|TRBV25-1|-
TGTGCCAGCAGTGAAAGGAGGGGAAATGAGCAGTTCTTC
CASSERRGNEQFF
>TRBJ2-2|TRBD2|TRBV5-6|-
TGTGCCAGCACCCTGGTGGGGGGGACGGACACCGGGGAGCTGTTTTTT
CASTLVGGTDTGELFF
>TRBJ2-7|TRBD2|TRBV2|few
TGTGCCAGCACACTAGCGGGGTCCGCCTACGAGCAGTACTTC
CASTLAGSAYEQYF
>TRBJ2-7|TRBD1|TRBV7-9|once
TGTGCCAGCAGTTCCGGGACAGAATCATCCTACGAGCAGTACTTC
CASSSGTESSYEQYF
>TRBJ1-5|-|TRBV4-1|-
TGCGCCAGCAGCCAAGAGGGGCTTGGCGGTCAGCCCCAGCATTTT
CASSQEGLGGQPQHF
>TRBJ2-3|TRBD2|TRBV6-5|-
TGTGCCAGCAGCTCTAGCGGGCCCACAGATACGCAGTATTTT
CASSSSGPTDTQYF
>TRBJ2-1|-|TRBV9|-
TGTGCCAGCAGCGTCTTACTAGTATCTGAGCAGTTCTTC
CASSVLLVSEQFF
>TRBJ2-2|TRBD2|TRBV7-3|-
TGTGCCAGCAGCTCAGGCCCGGGACTAGCGGGAGTTGGGGAGCTGTTTTTT
CASSSGPGLAGVGELFF
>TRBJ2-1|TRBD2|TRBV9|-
TGTGCCAGCAGCGTAGGACTAGCGGGCTCCTCCTACAATGAGCAGTTCTTC
CASSVGLAGSSYNEQFF
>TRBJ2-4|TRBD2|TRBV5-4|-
TGTGCCAGCAGTCCCGGGACTAGCGAATCAAACATTCAGTACTTC
CASSPGTSESNIQYF
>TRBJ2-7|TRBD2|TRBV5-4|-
TGTGCCAGCAGCTTGTTTTACGCGGGGGGGCCGGGTACCTACGAGCAGTACTTC
CASSLFYAGGPGTYEQYF
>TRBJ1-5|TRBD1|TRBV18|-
TGTGCCAGCTCACCTGGGACAGTGTTCAATCAGCCCCAGCATTTT
CASSPGTVFNQPQHF
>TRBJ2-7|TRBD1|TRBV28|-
TGTGCCAGCCTAGTAAGGACAGGGGGCTCTTTTTCCTACGAGCAGTACTTC
CASLVRTGGSFSYEQYF
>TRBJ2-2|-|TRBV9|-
TGTGCCAGCAGCCCAGTACGAACCGGGGAGCTGTTTTTT
CASSPVRTGELFF
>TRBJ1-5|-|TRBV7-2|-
TGTGCCAGCAGCTTAGAAGGTACAGGTAATCAGCCCCAGCATTTT
CASSLEGTGNQPQHF
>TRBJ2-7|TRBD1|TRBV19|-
TGTGCCAGTAGTATATTCGCCCCCGGGACAGGGGGCTACGAGCAGTACTTC
CASSIFAPGTGGYEQYF
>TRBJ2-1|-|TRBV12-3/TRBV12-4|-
TGTGCCAGTCAAACGGGGGCCTACAATGAGCAGTTCTTC
CASQTGAYNEQFF
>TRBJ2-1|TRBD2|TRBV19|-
TGTGCCAGTAGTATAGACCCCCGAACTAGCGGTTACTACAATGAGCAGTTCTTC
CASSIDPRTSGYYNEQFF
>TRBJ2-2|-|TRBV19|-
TGTGCCAGTAGTATAGCAGGGATCGGGGAGCTGTTTTTT
CASSIAGIGELFF
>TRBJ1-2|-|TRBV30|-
TGTGCCTGGAAACAGGCGGGGGGCTACACCTTC
CAWKQAGGYTF
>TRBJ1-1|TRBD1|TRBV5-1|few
TGCGCCAGCAGGTCCCTGACAGGGGGCACTGAAGCTTTCTTT
CASRSLTGGTEAFF
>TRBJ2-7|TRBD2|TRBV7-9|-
TGTGCCAGCAGCCGAACTAGCGGTCCTTCCTACGAGCAGTACTTC
CASSRTSGPSYEQYF
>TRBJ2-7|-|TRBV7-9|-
TGTGCCAGCAGCTTAGCGCGGGGGCGCTCCGGGGAGCAGTACTTC
CASSLARGRSGEQYF
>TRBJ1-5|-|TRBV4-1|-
TGCGCCAGCAGCCATCCCGGGACTCGCAATCAGCCCCAGCATTTT
CASSHPGTRNQPQHF
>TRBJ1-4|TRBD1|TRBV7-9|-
TGTGCCAGCAGCACGGGACAGACGACAACTAATGAAAAACTGTTTTTT
CASSTGQTTTNEKLFF